The next 19 T cell receptor beta chains were all read from a single sample in a study of cytomegalovirus exposure and HLA in healthy donors. PCR used 60 Vbeta primers and 13 Jbeta primers. The assay was immunoSEQ multiplex PCR, and TCRdb's table has in-frame clones only and misses some. The sample includes around 150,000 clones, approximately 78% of them seen just once. The sample consisted of PBMCs. The origin of the receptors is a woman between 35 and 50 years old in good health and CMV-seronegative.

The chain joins TRBV9 to TRBJ1-2; D unclear. CDR1 is SGDLS and CDR2 is YYNGEE in the germline V gene. The CDR3 is 21 residues long. The V gene lost 1 base and the J gene lost 9 bases, with 37 bases spanning the gap. The CDR3 region is CASSVRGDLPPGYPDLSSYTF. Here the CDR3 DNA reads TGTGCCAGCAGCGTACGAGGCGACCTTCCCCCTGGTTATCCGGATCTCTCAAGCTACACCTTC.

The CDR3 loop reads CASSPRILINGYNEQFF. The CDR3 region has the DNA TGCGCCAGCAGCCCAAGGATACTAATAAATGGGTACAATGAGCAGTTCTTC. The chain uses TRBV4-1 and TRBJ2-1; no firm D call. CDR1 is MGHRA and CDR2 is YSYEKL in the germline V gene. The CDR3 covers 17 residues. V gave up 4 bases and J gave up 4 bases, with 20 bases separating them.

This chain joins TRBV28 and TRBJ2-5; 7 bases agree with TRBD2. V lost 5 bases, J lost 0 bases, and 3 bases stayed unmatched. CDR3 length: 14 amino acids. In germline, CDR1 is MDHEN, CDR2 SYDVKM. The CDR3 region is CASSPAGDQETQYF. The CDR3 DNA follows: TGTGCCAGCAGTCCCGCGGGGGACCAAGAGACCCAGTACTTC.

The rearrangement uses TRBV14 and TRBJ1-1; the D gene is possibly TRBD1 (5 bases). CDR1 SGHDN and CDR2 FVKESK come from the germline V gene. Between the trimmed V and J ends, which lost 4 bases and 11 bases, there was a span of 14 bases. The CDR3 spans 12 residues. CDR3 nucleotides: TGTGCCAGCAGCCTTTGGGGGGGGGAGGCTTTCTTT. The encoded protein is CASSLWGGEAFF.

The CDR3 coding sequence is TGTGCCAGCAGCCCCCAGGGCCAGACCGGGGCCAACGTCCTGACTTTC. Translating it yields CASSPQGQTGANVLTF. The chain combines TRBV7-9 with TRBJ2-6; D may be TRBD1 (5 bases). Between the trimmed V and J ends, which lost 5 bases and 4 bases, there was a span of 15 bases. The CDR3 covers 16 residues. The germline V gene has CDR1 SEHNR and CDR2 FQNEAQ (reference sequence).

The chain carries TRBV2 and TRBJ1-1; D remains ambiguous. The CDR3 is 13 amino acids. Trimming removed 8 bases from V and 1 base from J, with 11 bases in between. In germline, CDR1 is SNHLY, CDR2 FYNNEI. This CDR3 is CASGQVSNTEAFF. CDR3 DNA: TGTGCCAGCGGGCAGGTATCGAACACTGAAGCTTTCTTT.

The chain links TRBV6-5 to TRBJ1-1; no firm D call. The length of the CDR3 is 15 residues. Germline assignment: CDR1 MNHEY and CDR2 SVGAGI. V lost 4 bases and J lost 1, with 13 bases in between. DNA of the CDR3: TGTGCCAGCAGTTTATGGCGGATTGGGAACACTGAAGCTTTCTTT. Its translation is CASSLWRIGNTEAFF.

The chain has TRBV10-3 and TRBJ1-4; the match to TRBD1 covers 12 bases. The V and J ends lost 10 bases and 4 bases, in that order; junction bases with no gene match: 10. From germline, CDR1 is ENHRY and CDR2 SYGVKD. CDR3 size: 16 residues. CDR3 nucleotides: TGTGCCACCTCGGGACAGGGGGCGTCTGGTAATGAAAAACTGTTTTTT. This encodes CATSGQGASGNEKLFF.

The rearrangement uses TRBV7-2 and TRBJ1-2; D is undetermined. Trimming stripped 5 bases from V and 8 bases from J, with 21 bases between. The CDR3 consists of 15 residues. Germline assignment: CDR1 SGHTA and CDR2 FQGNSA. The CDR3 bases are TGTGCCAGCAGCAAGTATAGGGAGAAGGGTAGAGGCTACACCTTC. Translated, it gives CASSKYREKGRGYTF. Full variable domain (remainder filled in from reference TRBV7-2 and TRBJ1-2): GAGVSQSPSNKVTEKGKDVELRCDPISGHTALYWYRQSLGQGLEFLIYFQGNSAPDKSGLPSDRFSAERTGGSVSTLTIQRTQQEDSAVYLCASSKYREKGRGYTFGSGTRLTVV.

The rearrangement uses TRBV5-1 and TRBJ1-1; D is perhaps TRBD1 (6 bases). The germline V gene encodes CDR1 SGHRS and CDR2 YFSETQ. Trimming removed 0 bases at V and 1 base at J, with 10 bases between. The CDR3 totals 15 residues. CDR3 protein: CASSLARTENTEAFF. The CDR3, as DNA: TGCGCCAGCAGCTTGGCCCGGACAGAGAACACTGAAGCTTTCTTT.

This clone was seen once. The chain carries TRBV2 and TRBJ2-7; TRBD1 agrees at 9 bases. CDR1 SNHLY and CDR2 FYNNEI come from the germline V gene. This CDR3 is built from 14 residues. After removal of 7 bases from V and 5 bases from J, the junction contained 9 bases not matched to a gene. The CDR3 DNA reads TGTGCCAGCATCTACACCGGGACAGGGAACGAGCAGTACTTC. It translates to CASIYTGTGNEQYF.

The table lists this clone with a count of one. This chain connects TRBV10-3 to TRBJ2-3; 14 bases are a match to TRBD2. Looked up from germline, CDR1 is ENHRY and CDR2 is SYGVKD. V shed 2 bases and J 8 bases; nucleotides not matched to a gene: 6. This CDR3 has 16 amino acids. CDR3 amino acids: CAISEGLAGGRGTQYF. DNA of the CDR3: TGTGCCATCAGTGAGGGACTAGCGGGGGGTCGGGGTACGCAGTATTTT.

This clone was seen a handful of times. A read error may produce the germline difference seen at one junction end. The chain employs TRBV6-5 and TRBJ2-7; possibly TRBD2 for D (6 bases). This CDR3 region has 11 residues. Looked up from germline, CDR1 is MNHEY and CDR2 is SVGAGI. The CDR3 bases are TGTGCCAGCAGTTCAGGGCAGGGACTTAACTTC. Translated: CASSSGQGLNF.

The J gene is TRBJ2-5, the V gene TRBV5-1; 9 bases map to TRBD1. V lost 7 bases and J lost 11; bases outside the gene matches: 21. The germline V gene has CDR1 SGHRS and CDR2 YFSETQ. CDR3 size: 16 residues. The CDR3 region has the DNA TGCGCCAGCGCTAACCCGGACAGGGGCGTTGGTCGGAAACAGTACTTC. This encodes CASANPDRGVGRKQYF.

The chain is built from TRBV5-1 and TRBJ2-5; 14 positions agree with TRBD2. This CDR3 is built from 16 residues. The V gene's germline CDR1 is SGHRS and CDR2 YFSETQ. V lost 4 bases to trimming and J lost 4 bases; unmatched junction nucleotides: 6. The CDR3 nucleotides are TGCGCCAGCAGCCAGACTAGCGGGGGGGTTGGAGAGACCCAGTACTTC. This encodes CASSQTSGGVGETQYF.

This chain joins TRBV11-3 and TRBJ2-2; tentative D call: TRBD1 (6 bases). The CDR3 runs to 18 residues. Germline-derived CDR1 and CDR2 are SGHNT and YENEEA. Trimming took 0 bases from V and 0 from J, leaving 14 bases between them. CDR3 region: CASSLDRRDTSNTGELFF. CDR3 sequence (DNA): TGTGCCAGCAGCTTAGATCGTCGGGACACATCGAACACCGGGGAGCTGTTTTTT.

This chain links TRBV29-1 with TRBJ1-1; D is uncertain. Trimming removed 4 bases from V and 0 bases from J, with 6 bases in between. This CDR3 has 12 amino acids. Germline CDR1 is SQVTM and CDR2 is ANQGSEA. CDR3 residues: CSVVQMNTEAFF. For the CDR3, the DNA is TGCAGCGTTGTACAGATGAACACTGAAGCTTTCTTT.

In its sample, this clone was seen once. The chain carries TRBV6-5 and TRBJ1-5; D may be TRBD1 (5 bases). Germline V lookup: CDR1 MNHEY, CDR2 SVGAGI. The CDR3 loop spans 15 amino acids. V lost 6 bases to trimming and J lost 0 bases, with 12 bases between them. For the CDR3, the DNA is TGTGCCAGCAGATGGACATCTCATAGCAATCAGCCCCAGCATTTT. It specifies CASRWTSHSNQPQHF.

The chain is built from TRBV7-9 and TRBJ1-1; 9 bases are shared with TRBD1. Germline CDR1 SEHNR, CDR2 FQNEAQ (reference sequence). This CDR3 has 17 residues. V lost 5 bases to trimming and J lost 4 bases; unmatched junction nucleotides: 14. CDR3 coding DNA: TGTGCCAGCAGCCCTCGGGACAGGGAAGACCGGGGCACTGAAGCTTTCTTT. It encodes CASSPRDREDRGTEAFF.